The sequence of this TCR beta chain was determined in a study of long-term antiretroviral therapy in people with HIV. The overall study: About a decade before 2015, the earliest samples were taken when ART was typically delayed.

Study results and limitations: Dating from about 2004 to 2017, the blood was possibly obtained under older ART regimens. An increase in diversity followed ART, yet levels stayed below transplant donor controls. Within the repertoire, clones expanded before ART were dominant at all time points.

They ran version v3.0 of the immunoSEQ assay at survey level. Using immunoSEQ multiplex PCR, the repertoire was profiled, and TCRdb retains in-frame clones only, with some absent. The table lists some 12,000 clones, 82% of them singletons. As for this clone: The target antigen is unknown.

The CDR3 totals 15 residues. Germline-derived CDR1 and CDR2 are MGHRA and YSYEKL. Trimming took 0 bases from V and 2 from J, leaving 10 bases between them. This TCR derives from a man aged 45-60 years with HIV. The chain combines TRBV4-1 with TRBJ2-5; the D call may be TRBD1 or TRBD2 (6 bases each). The sample was unsorted PBMCs, taken just over 8 years after starting antiretroviral therapy. The DNA of the CDR3 is TGCGCCAGCAGCCAAGAACGGGGGCTTCAAGAGACCCAGTACTTC. It codes for CASSQERGLQETQYF.